This T cell receptor (beta chain) comes out of a study of blood T cell repertoires in COVID-19. Across the whole study: Whether acute or convalescent, the COVID-19 samples came from the United States, Italy and Spain.

The V end was cut by 2 bases, the J end by 0 bases, with 6 bases between. Germline CDR1 is SGDLS and CDR2 is YYNGEE. This CDR3 is 14 amino acids long. Profiled with immunoSEQ multiplex PCR; TCRdb holds only in-frame clones, not every one. This sample carries some 170,000 clones, 70% to 90% of them seen once, and the ten largest clones take roughly 6%. Clinical histories supplied by participants themselves formed the basis of cohort assignment. The receptor was isolated from a man aged 35-49 years who had recovered from COVID-19. The specimen was PBMCs or T cells enriched from blood (not recorded which). V is TRBV9 and J is TRBJ1-3; D not certain. CDR3 residues: CASSVGSSGNTIYF. The CDR3 DNA sequence: TGTGCCAGCAGCGTGGGCAGCTCTGGAAACACCATATATTTT. Full variable domain (missing parts from reference TRBV9 and TRBJ1-3): DSGVTQTPKHLITATGQRVTLRCSPRSGDLSVYWYQQSLDQGLQFLIQYYNGEERAKGNILERFSAQQFPDLHSELNLSSLELGDSALYFCASSVGSSGNTIYFGEGSWLTVV.